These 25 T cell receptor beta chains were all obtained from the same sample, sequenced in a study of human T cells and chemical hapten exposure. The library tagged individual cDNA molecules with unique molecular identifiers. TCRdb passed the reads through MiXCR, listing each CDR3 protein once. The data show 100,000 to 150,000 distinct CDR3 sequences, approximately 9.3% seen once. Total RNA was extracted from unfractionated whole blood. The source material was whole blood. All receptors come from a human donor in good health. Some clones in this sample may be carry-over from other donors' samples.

The CDR3 loop is CASSLTSGSYNEQFF. The DNA of the CDR3 is TGCGCCAGCAGCCTCACTAGCGGGAGTTACAATGAGCAGTTCTTC. V is TRBV5-1 and J is TRBJ2-1; 11 bases map to TRBD2. The CDR3 covers 15 residues. With 4 bases clipped from V and 4 bases from J, the junction kept 4 bases outside the gene matches. From germline, CDR1 is SGHRS and CDR2 YFSETQ.

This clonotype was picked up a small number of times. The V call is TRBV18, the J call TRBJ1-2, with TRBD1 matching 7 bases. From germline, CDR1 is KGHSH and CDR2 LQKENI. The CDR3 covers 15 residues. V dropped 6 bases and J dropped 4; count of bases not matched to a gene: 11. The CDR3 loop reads CASSLNSGDSYGYTF. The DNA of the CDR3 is TGTGCCAGCTCCCTCAATTCGGGGGACAGCTATGGCTACACCTTC.

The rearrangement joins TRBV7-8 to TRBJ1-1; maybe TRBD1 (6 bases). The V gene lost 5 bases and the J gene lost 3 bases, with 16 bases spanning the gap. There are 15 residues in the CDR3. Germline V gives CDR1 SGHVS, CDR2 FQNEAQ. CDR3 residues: CASSRGAGVDTEAFF. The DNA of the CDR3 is TGTGCCAGCAGCCGAGGAGCAGGGGTCGACACTGAAGCTTTCTTT.

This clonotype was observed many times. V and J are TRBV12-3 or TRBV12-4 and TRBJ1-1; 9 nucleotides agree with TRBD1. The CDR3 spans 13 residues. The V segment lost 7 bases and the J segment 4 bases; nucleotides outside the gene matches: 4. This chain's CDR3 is CASNPTGGTEAFF. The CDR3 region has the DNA TGTGCCAGCAACCCGACAGGGGGCACTGAAGCTTTCTTT.

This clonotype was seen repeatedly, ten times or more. This chain's CDR3 is CSAPGTLHTGELFF. The DNA of the CDR3 is TGCAGTGCTCCCGGGACCCTCCACACCGGGGAGCTGTTTTTT. The chain combines TRBV20-1 with TRBJ2-2; either TRBD1 or TRBD2 may fit D (5 bases each). The germline gives CDR1 DFQATT, CDR2 SNEGSKA (reference sequence). CDR3 length equals 14 residues. Trimming took off 5 bases at V and 3 bases at J, with 13 bases between the two ends.

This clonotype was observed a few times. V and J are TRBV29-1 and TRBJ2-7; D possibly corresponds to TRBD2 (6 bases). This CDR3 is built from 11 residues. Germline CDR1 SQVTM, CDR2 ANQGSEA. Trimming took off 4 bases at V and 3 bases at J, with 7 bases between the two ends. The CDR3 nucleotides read TGCAGCGTTGTGGGGGGCTACGAGCAGTACTTC. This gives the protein CSVVGGYEQYF.

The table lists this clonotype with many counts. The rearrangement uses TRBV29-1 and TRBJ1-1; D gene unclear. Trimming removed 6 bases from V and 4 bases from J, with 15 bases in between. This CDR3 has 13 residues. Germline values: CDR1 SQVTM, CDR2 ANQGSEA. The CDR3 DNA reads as TGCAGCGTGGCCCCAAGGCTGAGCACTGAAGCTTTCTTT. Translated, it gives CSVAPRLSTEAFF.

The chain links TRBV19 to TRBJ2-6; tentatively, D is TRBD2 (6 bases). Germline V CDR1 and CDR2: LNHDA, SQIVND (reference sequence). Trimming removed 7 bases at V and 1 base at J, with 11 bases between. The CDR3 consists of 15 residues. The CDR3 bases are TGTGCCAGTATATTGGGGGGATCTGGGGCCAACGTCCTGACTTTC. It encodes CASILGGSGANVLTF. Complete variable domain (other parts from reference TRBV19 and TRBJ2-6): DGGITQSPKYLFRKEGQNVTLSCEQNLNHDAMYWYRQDPGQGLRLIYYSQIVNDFQKGDIAEGYSVSREKKESFPLTVTSAQKNPTAFYLCASILGGSGANVLTFGAGSRLTVL.

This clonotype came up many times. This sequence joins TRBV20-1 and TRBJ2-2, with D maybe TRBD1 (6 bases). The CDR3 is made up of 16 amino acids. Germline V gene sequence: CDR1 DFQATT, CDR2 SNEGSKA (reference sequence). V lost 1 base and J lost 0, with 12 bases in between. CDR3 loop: CSARVPGTSNTGELFF. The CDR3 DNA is TGCAGTGCTAGAGTTCCGGGGACATCGAACACCGGGGAGCTGTTTTTT.

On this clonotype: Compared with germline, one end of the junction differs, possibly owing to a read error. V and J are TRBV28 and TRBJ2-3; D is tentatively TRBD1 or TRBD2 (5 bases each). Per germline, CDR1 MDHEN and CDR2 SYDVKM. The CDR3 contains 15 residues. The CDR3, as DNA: TGTGCCAGCAGTTTTCGCGAGGGGACCGCAGATACGCAGAATTTT. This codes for CASSFREGTADTQNF.

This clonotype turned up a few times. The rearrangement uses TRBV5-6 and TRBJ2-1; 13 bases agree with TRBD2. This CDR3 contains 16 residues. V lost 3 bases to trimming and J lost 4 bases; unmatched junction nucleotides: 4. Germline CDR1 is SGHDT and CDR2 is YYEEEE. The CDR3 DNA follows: TGTGCCAGCAGCTCGAGGACTAGCGGGAGATACAATGAGCAGTTCTTC. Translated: CASSSRTSGRYNEQFF.

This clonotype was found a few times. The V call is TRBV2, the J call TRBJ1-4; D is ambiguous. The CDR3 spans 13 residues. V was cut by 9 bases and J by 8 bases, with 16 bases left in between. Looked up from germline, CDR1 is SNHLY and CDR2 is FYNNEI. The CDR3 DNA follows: TGTGCCAGTATAGACAATGCCCGAGAAAAACTGTTTTTT. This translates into CASIDNAREKLFF.

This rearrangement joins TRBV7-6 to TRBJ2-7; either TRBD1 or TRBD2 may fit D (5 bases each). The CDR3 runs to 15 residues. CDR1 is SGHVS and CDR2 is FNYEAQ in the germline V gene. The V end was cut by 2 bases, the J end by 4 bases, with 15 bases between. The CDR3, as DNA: TGTGCCAGCAGCTTAAGTCCAGGGAGTCTTTACGAGCAGTACTTC. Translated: CASSLSPGSLYEQYF.

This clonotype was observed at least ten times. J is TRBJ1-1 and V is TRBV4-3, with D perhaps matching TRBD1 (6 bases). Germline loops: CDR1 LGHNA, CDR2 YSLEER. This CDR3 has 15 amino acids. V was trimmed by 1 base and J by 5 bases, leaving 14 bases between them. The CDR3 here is CASSQAEQGETEAFF. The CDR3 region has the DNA TGCGCCAGCAGCCAAGCGGAACAGGGAGAAACTGAAGCTTTCTTT.

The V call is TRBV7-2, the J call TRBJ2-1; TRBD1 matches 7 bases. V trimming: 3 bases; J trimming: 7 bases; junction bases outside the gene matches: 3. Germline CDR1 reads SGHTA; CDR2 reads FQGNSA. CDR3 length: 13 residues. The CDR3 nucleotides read TGTGCCAGCAGCTTCGTACAGGGGAATGAGCAGTTCTTC. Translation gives CASSFVQGNEQFF.

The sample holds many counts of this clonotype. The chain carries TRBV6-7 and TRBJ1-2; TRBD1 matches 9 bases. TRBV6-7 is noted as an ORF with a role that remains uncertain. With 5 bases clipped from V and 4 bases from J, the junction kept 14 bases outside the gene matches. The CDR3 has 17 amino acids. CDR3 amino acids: CASSRGTGRTVGYGYTF. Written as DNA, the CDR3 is TGTGCCAGCAGTCGCGGGACAGGGAGAACTGTTGGCTATGGCTACACCTTC.

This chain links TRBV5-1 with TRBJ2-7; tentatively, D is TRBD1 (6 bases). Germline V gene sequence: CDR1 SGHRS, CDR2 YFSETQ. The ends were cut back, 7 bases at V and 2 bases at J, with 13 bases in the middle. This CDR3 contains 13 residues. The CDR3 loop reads CASGRQEAYEQYF. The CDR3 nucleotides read TGCGCCAGCGGGAGACAGGAGGCCTACGAGCAGTACTTC.

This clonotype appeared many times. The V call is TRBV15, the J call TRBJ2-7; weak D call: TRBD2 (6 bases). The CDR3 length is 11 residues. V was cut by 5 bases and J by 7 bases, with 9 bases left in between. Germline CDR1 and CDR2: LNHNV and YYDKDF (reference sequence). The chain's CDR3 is CATSLGGEQYF. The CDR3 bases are TGTGCCACCAGCCTCGGGGGTGAGCAGTACTTC. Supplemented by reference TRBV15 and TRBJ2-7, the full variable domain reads DAMVIQNPRYQVTQFGKPVTLSCSQTLNHNVMYWYQQKSSQAPKLLFHYYDKDFNNEADTPDNFQSRRPNTSFCFLDIRSPGLGDTAMYLCATSLGGEQYFGPGTRLTVT.

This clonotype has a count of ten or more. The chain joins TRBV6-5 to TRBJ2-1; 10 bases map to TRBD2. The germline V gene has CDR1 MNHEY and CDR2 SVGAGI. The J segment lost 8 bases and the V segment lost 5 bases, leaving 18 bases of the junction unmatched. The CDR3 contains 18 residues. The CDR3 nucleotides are TGTGCCAGCAGTCACGAGATAGCGGGAGGTACAATATTGGATGAGCAGTTCTTC. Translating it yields CASSHEIAGGTILDEQFF.

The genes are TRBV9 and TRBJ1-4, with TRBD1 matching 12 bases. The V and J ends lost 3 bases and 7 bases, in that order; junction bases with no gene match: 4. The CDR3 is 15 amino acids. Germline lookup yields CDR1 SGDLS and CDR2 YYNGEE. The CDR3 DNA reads TGTGCCAGCAGCGGGGGACAGGGGGCAGGTGAAAAACTGTTTTTT. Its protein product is CASSGGQGAGEKLFF.

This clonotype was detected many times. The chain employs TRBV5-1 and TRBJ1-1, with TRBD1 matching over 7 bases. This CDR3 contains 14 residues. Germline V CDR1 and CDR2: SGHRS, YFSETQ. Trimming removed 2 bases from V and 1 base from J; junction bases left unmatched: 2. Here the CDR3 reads CASSFDRANTEAFF. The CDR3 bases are TGCGCCAGCAGCTTTGACAGGGCGAACACTGAAGCTTTCTTT.

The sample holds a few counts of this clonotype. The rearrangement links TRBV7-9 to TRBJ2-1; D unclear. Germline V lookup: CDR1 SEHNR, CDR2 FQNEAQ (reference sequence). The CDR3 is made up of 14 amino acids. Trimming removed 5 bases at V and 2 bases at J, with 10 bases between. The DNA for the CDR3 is TGTGCCAGCAGCCGCGACGGACCCTACAATGAGCAGTTCTTC. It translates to CASSRDGPYNEQFF.

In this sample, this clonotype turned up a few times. CDR3 sequence reads: CASSEAGYSPLHF. For the CDR3, the DNA is TGTGCCAGCAGTGAAGCAGGGTATTCACCCCTCCACTTT. The V gene is TRBV6-1, the J gene TRBJ1-6; D is ambiguous. The CDR3 has 13 residues. V lost 0 bases and J 8 bases, leaving 5 bases between the germline ends. The germline CDR1 and CDR2 sequences are MNHNS and SASEGT.

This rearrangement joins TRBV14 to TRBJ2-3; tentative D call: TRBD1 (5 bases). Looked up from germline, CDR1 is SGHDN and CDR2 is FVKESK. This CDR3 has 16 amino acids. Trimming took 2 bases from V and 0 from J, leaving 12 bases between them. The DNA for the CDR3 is TGTGCCAGCAGCCAACGATCCAGGGCCAGCACAGATACGCAGTATTTT. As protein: CASSQRSRASTDTQYF. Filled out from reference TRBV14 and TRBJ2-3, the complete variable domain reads EAGVTQFPSHSVIEKGQTVTLRCDPISGHDNLYWYRRVMGKEIKFLLHFVKESKQDESGMPNNRFLAERTGGTYSTLKVQPAELEDSGVYFCASSQRSRASTDTQYFGPGTRLTVL.

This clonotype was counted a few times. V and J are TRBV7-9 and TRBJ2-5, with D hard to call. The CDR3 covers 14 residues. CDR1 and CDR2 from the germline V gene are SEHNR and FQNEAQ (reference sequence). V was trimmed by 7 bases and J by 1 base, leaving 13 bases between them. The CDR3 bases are TGTGCCAGCACCCTAGTCGGCCTCCAAGAGACCCAGTACTTC. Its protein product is CASTLVGLQETQYF.